The text below deals with one T cell receptor (beta chain). The data belong to a study of blood T cell repertoires in COVID-19. For the study at large: Sites in the United States, Italy and Spain provided acute and convalescent COVID-19 samples. In each case, the material was cDNA or gDNA derived from T cells, B-cell-depleted T cells, or PBMCs.

Per the study methods: Reference gene primer amplification gave nucleated cell count estimates. The repertoire was sequenced with immunoSEQ multiplex PCR; TCRdb's copy has only in-frame clones and lacks some. The DNA gave D and trimming, while V, J and clone size come from that table. The sample holds about 180,000 clones; roughly 85% are singletons and the top ten take roughly 11%. Germline V gene lookup returns CDR1 WNHNN and CDR2 SYGVQD (reference sequence). The CDR3 has 15 amino acids. V lost 0 bases and J 2 bases, leaving 9 bases between the germline ends. The chain has TRBV10-1 and TRBJ2-3; D remains ambiguous. This receptor was obtained from a human donor with active or convalescent COVID-19. The donor label of this sample is uncertain. Sequenced sample: peripheral blood. The CDR3 loop reads CASSESGGYTDTQYF. In nucleotides, the CDR3 is TGCGCCAGCAGTGAGTCTGGCGGATACACAGATACGCAGTATTTT.